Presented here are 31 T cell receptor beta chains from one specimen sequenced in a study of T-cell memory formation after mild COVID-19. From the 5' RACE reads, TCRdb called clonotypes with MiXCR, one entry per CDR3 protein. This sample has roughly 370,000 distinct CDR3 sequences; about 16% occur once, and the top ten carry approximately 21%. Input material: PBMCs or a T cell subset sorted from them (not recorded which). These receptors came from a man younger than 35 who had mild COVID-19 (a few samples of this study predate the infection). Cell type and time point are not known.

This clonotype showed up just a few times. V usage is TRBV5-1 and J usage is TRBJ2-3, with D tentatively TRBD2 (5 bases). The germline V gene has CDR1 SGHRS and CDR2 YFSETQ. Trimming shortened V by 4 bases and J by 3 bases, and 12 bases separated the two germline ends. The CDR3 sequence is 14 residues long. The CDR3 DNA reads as TGCGCCAGCAGCCCGGCGGGTGCGACAGATACGCAGTATTTT. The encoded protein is CASSPAGATDTQYF.

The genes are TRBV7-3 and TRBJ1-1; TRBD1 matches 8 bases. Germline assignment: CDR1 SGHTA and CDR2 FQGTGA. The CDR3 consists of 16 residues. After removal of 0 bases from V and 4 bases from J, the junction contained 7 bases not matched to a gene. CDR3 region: CASSLTAGGEGTEAFF. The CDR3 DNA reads TGTGCCAGCAGCTTAACAGCAGGGGGCGAGGGCACTGAAGCTTTCTTT.

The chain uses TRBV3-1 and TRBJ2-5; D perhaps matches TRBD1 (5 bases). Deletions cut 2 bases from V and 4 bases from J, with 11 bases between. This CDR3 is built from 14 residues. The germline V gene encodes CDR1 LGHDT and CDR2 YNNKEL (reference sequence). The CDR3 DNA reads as TGTGCCAGCAGCCAACAGGGTGGGGCAGAGACCCAGTACTTC. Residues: CASSQQGGAETQYF.

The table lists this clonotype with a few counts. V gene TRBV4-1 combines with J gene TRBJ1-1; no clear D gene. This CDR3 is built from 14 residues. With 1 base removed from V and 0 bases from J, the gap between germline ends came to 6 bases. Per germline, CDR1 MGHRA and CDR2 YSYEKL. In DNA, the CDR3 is TGCGCCAGCAGCCAAGTCACTATGAACACTGAAGCTTTCTTT. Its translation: CASSQVTMNTEAFF.

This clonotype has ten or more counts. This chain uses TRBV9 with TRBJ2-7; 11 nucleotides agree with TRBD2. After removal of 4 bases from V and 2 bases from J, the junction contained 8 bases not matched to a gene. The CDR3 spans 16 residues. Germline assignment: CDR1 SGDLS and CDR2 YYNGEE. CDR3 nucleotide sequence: TGTGCCAGCAGCCCAGTGAGGGGACTAGCGGCCTACGAGCAGTACTTC. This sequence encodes CASSPVRGLAAYEQYF.

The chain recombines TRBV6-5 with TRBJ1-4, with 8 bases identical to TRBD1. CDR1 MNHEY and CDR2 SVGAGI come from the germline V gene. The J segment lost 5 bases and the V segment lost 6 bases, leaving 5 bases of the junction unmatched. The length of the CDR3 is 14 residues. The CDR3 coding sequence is TGTGCCAGCAGACCAGGGGGCCAGAATGAAAAACTGTTTTTT. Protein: CASRPGGQNEKLFF.

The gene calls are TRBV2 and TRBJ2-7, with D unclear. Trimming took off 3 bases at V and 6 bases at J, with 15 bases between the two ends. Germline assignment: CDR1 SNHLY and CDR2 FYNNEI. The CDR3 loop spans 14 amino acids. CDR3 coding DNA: TGTGCCAGCAGTGATGTTGTCCATACACCCGAGCAGTACGTC. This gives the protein CASSDVVHTPEQYV.

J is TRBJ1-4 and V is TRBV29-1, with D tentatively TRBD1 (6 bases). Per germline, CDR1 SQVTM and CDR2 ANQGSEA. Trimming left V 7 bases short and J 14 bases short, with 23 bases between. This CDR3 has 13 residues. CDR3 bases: TGCAGCGCCCAGACAGGAAACCGCCGCGTGCTGTTTTTT. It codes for CSAQTGNRRVLFF.

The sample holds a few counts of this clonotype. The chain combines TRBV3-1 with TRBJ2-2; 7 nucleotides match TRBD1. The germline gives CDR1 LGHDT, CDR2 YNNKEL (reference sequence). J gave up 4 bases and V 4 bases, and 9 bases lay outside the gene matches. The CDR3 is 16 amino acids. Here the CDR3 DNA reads TGTGCCAGCAGCCGTCCTCCAGGGGGTAGCACCGGGGAGCTGTTTTTT. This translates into CASSRPPGGSTGELFF.

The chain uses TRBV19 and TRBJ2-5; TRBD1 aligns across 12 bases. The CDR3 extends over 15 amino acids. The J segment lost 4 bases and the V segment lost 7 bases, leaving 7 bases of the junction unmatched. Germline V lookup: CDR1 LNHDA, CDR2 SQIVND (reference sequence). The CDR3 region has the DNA TGTGCCAGTACAACGGGACAGGGGGCCGCAGAGACCCAGTACTTC. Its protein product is CASTTGQGAAETQYF.

The CDR3 spells CASSQGQGRSIQYF. The CDR3 nucleotides are TGTGCCAGCAGCCAAGGCCAGGGCCGGAGCATTCAGTACTTC. The chain combines TRBV3-1 with TRBJ2-4; tentatively, D is TRBD1 (5 bases). V shed 1 base and J shed 9 bases, with 13 bases lying between them. Germline V gene lookup returns CDR1 LGHDT and CDR2 YNNKEL (reference sequence). The CDR3 is 14 amino acids.

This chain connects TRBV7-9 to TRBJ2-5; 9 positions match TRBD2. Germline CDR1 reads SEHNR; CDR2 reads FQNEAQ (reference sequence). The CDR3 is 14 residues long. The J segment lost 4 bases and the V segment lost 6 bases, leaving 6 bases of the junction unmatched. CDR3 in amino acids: CASRRGGLAETQYF. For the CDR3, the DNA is TGTGCCAGCAGGAGGGGGGGACTAGCAGAGACCCAGTACTTC.

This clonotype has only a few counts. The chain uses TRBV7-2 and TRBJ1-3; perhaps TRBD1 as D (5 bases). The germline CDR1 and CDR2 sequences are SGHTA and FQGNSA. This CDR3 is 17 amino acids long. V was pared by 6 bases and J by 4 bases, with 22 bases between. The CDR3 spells CASSYRQGAFSGNTIYF. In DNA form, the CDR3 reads TGTGCCAGCAGTTACCGACAAGGGGCTTTCTCCGGAAACACCATATATTTT.

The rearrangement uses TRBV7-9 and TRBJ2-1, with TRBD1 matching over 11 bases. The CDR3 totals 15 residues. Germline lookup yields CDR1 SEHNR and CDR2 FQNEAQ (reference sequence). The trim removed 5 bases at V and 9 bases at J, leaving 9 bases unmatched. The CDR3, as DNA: TGTGCCAGCAGCCCCGACGGACAGGGGGCTTTTGAGCAGTTCTTC. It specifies CASSPDGQGAFEQFF.

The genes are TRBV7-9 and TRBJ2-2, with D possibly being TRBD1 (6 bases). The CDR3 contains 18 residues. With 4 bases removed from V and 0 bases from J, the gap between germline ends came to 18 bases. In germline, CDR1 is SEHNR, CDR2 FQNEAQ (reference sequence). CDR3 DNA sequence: TGTGCCAGCAGCTCCACACGTCTACAGGGACCGAACACCGGGGAGCTGTTTTTT. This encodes CASSSTRLQGPNTGELFF.

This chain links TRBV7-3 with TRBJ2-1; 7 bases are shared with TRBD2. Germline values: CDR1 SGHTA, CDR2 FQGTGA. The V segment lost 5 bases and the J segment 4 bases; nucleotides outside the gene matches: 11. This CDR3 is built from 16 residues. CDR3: CASSLRGAGVYNEQFF. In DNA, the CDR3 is TGTGCCAGCAGCCTCCGCGGCGCGGGGGTATACAATGAGCAGTTCTTC.

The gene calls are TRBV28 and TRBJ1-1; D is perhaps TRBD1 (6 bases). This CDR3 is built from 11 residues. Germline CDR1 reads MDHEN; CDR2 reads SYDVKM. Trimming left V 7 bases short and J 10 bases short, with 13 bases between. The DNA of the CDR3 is TGTGCCAGCATGCAGGGGATCTCAGCTTTCTTT. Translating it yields CASMQGISAFF.

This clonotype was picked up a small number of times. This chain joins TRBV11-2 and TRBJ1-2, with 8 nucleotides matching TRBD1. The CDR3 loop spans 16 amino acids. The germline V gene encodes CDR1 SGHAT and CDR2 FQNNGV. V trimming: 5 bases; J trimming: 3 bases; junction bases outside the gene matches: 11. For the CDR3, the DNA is TGTGCCAGCAGCGCCCTCCGGACAGGGCGGTACTATGGCTACACCTTC. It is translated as CASSALRTGRYYGYTF.

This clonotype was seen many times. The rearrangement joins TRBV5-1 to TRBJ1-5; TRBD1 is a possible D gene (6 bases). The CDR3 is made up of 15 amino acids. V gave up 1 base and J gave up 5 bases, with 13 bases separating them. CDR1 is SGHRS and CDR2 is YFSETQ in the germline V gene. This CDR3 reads CASSLSPGDYQPQHF. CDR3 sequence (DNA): TGCGCCAGCAGCTTGTCTCCAGGGGACTATCAGCCCCAGCATTTT.

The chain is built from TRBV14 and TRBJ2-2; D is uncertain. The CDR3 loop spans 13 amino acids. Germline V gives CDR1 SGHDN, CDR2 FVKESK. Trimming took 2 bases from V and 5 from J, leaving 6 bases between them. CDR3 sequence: CASSQSRTGELFF. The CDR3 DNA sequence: TGTGCCAGCAGCCAAAGCCGGACCGGGGAGCTGTTTTTT.

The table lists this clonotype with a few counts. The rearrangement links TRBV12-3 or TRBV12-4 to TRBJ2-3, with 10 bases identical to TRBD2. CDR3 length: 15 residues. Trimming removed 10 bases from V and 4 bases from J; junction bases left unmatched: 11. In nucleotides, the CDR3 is TGTGCCACAAAGTGGAGCGGGGGGGCGGCAGATACGCAGTATTTT. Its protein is CATKWSGGAADTQYF.

The CDR3 reads CASSTTGGGYTEAFF. The CDR3, as DNA: TGTGCCAGCAGCACTACAGGGGGCGGGTACACTGAAGCTTTCTTT. The chain combines TRBV7-3 with TRBJ1-1, with 9 bases aligning to TRBD1. The CDR3 has 15 amino acids. CDR1 is SGHTA, CDR2 FQGTGA, per germline. The trim removed 5 bases at V and 3 bases at J, leaving 7 bases unmatched.

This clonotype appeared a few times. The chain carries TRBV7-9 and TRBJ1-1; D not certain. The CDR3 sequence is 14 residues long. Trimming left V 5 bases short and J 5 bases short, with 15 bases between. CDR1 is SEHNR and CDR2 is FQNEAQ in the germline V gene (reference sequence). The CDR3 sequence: CASSTRSGRTEAFF. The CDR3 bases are TGTGCCAGCAGCACACGCAGCGGGAGGACTGAAGCTTTCTTT.

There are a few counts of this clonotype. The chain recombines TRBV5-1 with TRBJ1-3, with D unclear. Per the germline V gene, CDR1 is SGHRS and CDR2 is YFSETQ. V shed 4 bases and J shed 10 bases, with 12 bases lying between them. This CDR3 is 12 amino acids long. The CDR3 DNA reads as TGCGCCAGCAGCGAGAACAAGAGGACCATATATTTT. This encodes CASSENKRTIYF. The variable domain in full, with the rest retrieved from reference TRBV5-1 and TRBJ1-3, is KAGVTQTPRYLIKTRGQQVTLSCSPISGHRSVSWYQQTPGQGLQFLFEYFSETQRNKGNFPGRFSGRQFSNSRSEMNVSTLELGDSALYLCASSENKRTIYFGEGSWLTVV.

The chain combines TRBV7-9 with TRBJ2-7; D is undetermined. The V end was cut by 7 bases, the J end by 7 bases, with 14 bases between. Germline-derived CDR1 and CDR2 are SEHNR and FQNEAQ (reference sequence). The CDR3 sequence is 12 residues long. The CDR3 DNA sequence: TGTGCCAGCACGATGACACCCAGTGAGCAGTACTTC. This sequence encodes CASTMTPSEQYF.

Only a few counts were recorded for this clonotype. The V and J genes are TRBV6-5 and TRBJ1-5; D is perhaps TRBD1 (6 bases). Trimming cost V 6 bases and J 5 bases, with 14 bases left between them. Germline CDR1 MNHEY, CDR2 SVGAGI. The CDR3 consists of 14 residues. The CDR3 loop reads CASRLTYRDQPQHF. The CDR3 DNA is TGTGCCAGCAGACTTACCTACAGGGATCAGCCCCAGCATTTT.

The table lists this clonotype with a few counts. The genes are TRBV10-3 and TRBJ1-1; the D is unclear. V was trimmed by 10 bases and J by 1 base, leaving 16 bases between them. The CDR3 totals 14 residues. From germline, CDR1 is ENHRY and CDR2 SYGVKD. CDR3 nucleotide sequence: TGTGCCAGCGAGCGGAGGACTCCGAACACTGAAGCTTTCTTT. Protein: CASERRTPNTEAFF.

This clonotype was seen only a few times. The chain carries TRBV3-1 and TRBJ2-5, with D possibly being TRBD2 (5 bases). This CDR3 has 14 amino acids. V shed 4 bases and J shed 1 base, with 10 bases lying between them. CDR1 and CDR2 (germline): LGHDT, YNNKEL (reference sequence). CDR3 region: CASSRRITQETQYF. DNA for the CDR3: TGTGCCAGCAGCCGGAGGATCACCCAAGAGACCCAGTACTTC.

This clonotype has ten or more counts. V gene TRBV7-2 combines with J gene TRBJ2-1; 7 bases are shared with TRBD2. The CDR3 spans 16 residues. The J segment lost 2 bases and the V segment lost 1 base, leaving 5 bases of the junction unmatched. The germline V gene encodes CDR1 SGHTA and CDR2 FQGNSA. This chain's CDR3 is CASSLEPTSPYNEQFF. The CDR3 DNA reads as TGTGCCAGCAGCTTAGAGCCGACTAGCCCCTACAATGAGCAGTTCTTC.

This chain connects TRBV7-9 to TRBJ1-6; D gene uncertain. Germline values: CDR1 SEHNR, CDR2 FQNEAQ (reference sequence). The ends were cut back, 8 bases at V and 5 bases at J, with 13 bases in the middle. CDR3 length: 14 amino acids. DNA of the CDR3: TGTGCCAGCGGTCACACATTGAATAATTCACCCCTCCACTTT. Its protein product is CASGHTLNNSPLHF.

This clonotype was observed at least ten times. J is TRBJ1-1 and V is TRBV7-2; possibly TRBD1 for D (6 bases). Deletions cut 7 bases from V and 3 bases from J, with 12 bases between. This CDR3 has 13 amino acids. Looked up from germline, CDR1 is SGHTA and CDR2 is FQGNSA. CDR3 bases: TGTGCCAGCAACAACAGGGTAGACACTGAAGCTTTCTTT. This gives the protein CASNNRVDTEAFF.